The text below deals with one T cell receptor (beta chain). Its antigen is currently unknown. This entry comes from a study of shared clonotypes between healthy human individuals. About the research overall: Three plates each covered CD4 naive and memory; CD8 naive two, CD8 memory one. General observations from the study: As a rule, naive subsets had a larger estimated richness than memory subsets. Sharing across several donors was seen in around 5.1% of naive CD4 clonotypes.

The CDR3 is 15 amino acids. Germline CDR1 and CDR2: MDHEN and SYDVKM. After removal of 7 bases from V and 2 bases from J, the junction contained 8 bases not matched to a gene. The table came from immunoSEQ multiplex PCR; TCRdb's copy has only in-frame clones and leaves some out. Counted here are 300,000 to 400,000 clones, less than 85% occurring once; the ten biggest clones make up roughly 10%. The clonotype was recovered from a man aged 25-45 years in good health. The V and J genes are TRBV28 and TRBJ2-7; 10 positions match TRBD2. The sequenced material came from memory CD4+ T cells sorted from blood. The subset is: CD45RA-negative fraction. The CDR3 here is CASTPASGRAYEQYF. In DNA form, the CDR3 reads TGTGCCAGCACCCCGGCTAGCGGGAGAGCCTACGAGCAGTACTTC.